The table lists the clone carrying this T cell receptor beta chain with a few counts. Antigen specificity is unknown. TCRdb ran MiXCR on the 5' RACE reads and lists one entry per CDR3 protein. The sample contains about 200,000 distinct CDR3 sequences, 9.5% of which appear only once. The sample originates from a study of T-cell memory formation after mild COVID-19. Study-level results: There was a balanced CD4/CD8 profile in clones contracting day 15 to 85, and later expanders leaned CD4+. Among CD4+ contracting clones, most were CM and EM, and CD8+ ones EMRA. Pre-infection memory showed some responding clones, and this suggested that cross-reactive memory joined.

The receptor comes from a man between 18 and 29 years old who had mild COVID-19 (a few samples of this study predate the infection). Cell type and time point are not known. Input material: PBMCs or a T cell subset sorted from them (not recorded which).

The CDR3 protein is CASRRQGSRTDTQYF. CDR3 nucleotide sequence: TGTGCCAGCAGGAGACAGGGCTCACGCACAGATACGCAGTATTTT. The rearrangement joins TRBV2 to TRBJ2-3, with 7 bases matching TRBD1. V shed 6 bases, J shed 1 base, and the junction held 7 bases outside the gene matches. The length of the CDR3 is 15 residues. Germline V gene data show CDR1 as SNHLY and CDR2 as FYNNEI.